This T cell receptor beta chain was obtained from a study of blood T cell repertoires in COVID-19. The overall study: Donors in the United States, Italy and Spain gave samples during acute or convalescent COVID-19.

V lost 7 bases, J lost 7 bases, and 8 bases stayed unmatched. The CDR3 loop spans 13 amino acids. Germline CDR1 and CDR2: LNHDA and SQIVND (reference sequence). The repertoire was sequenced with immunoSEQ multiplex PCR; TCRdb's copy has only in-frame clones and lacks some. This table holds roughly 50,000 clones, 90% found once. The rearrangement uses TRBV19 and TRBJ1-2; 8 bases map to TRBD1. The sample taken for sequencing was peripheral blood. The clonotype comes from a man in his 70s with acute or convalescent COVID-19. This chain's CDR3 is CASNTGGAGGYTF. CDR3 nucleotide sequence: TGTGCCAGTAATACAGGGGGAGCGGGTGGCTACACCTTC.